The next 24 T cell receptor beta chains were all read from a single sample in a study of cytomegalovirus exposure and HLA in healthy donors. The PCR employed 60 Vbeta primers together with 13 Jbeta primers. Method: immunoSEQ multiplex PCR; TCRdb's copy keeps in-frame clones and lacks some. The data contain roughly 110,000 clones, approximately 74% of them singletons. Sequenced sample: PBMCs. Receptors were obtained from a woman in her 40s in good health and CMV-seropositive.

The gene calls are TRBV7-2 and TRBJ2-5; weak D call: TRBD2 (5 bases). V was clipped by 5 bases and J by 4 bases, with 14 bases between them. The CDR3 covers 14 residues. Looked up from germline, CDR1 is SGHTA and CDR2 is FQGNSA. CDR3 nucleotides: TGTGCCAGCAGCCAACGAGGGATTCGAGAGACCCAGTACTTC. Its translation is CASSQRGIRETQYF.

V is TRBV19 and J is TRBJ1-2; D gene unclear. V lost 3 bases and J lost 8, with 16 bases in between. The CDR3 runs 14 residues. Germline V gene sequence: CDR1 LNHDA, CDR2 SQIVND (reference sequence). CDR3 sequence (DNA): TGTGCCAGTAGTATCGCGCAGGCGTTTTTCGGCTACACCTTC. Translation gives CASSIAQAFFGYTF.

Here the CDR3 reads CASSPQGAKAYNEQFF. CDR3 in DNA: TGTGCCAGTAGTCCACAGGGGGCGAAAGCCTACAATGAGCAGTTCTTC. The chain joins TRBV19 to TRBJ2-1; 9 bases fit TRBD1. CDR1 LNHDA and CDR2 SQIVND come from the germline V gene (reference sequence). This CDR3 region has 16 residues. The V segment lost 5 bases and the J segment 2 bases; nucleotides outside the gene matches: 7.

This chain joins TRBV30 and TRBJ1-1, with TRBD1 identical over 7 bases. Germline values: CDR1 GTSNPN, CDR2 SVGIG (reference sequence). The CDR3 sequence is 14 residues long. With 3 bases clipped from V and 2 bases from J, the junction kept 6 bases outside the gene matches. CDR3 nucleotides: TGTGCCTGGAGGGGTAGGGGGCGCAACACTGAAGCTTTCTTT. Translated, it gives CAWRGRGRNTEAFF.

The CDR3 DNA sequence: TGTGCCAGCAGCGTAGGTCTGGACAGGGGTGGGTCACCCCTCCACTTT. Its translation is CASSVGLDRGGSPLHF. The chain carries TRBV9 and TRBJ1-6, with TRBD1 matching over 9 bases. The CDR3 is made up of 16 amino acids. The J segment lost 10 bases and the V segment lost 0 bases, leaving 8 bases of the junction unmatched. Looked up from germline, CDR1 is SGDLS and CDR2 is YYNGEE.

The chain employs TRBV5-1 and TRBJ2-5; 8 bases are shared with TRBD2. Germline loops: CDR1 SGHRS, CDR2 YFSETQ. The J segment lost 5 bases and the V segment lost 4 bases, leaving 7 bases of the junction unmatched. CDR3 length: 14 amino acids. The CDR3 region has the DNA TGCGCCAGCAGCCCCGGGGGGGCCTGGGAGACCCAGTACTTC. Translating gives CASSPGGAWETQYF. Full variable domain (rest looked up from reference TRBV5-1 and TRBJ2-5): KAGVTQTPRYLIKTRGQQVTLSCSPISGHRSVSWYQQTPGQGLQFLFEYFSETQRNKGNFPGRFSGRQFSNSRSEMNVSTLELGDSALYLCASSPGGAWETQYFGPGTRLLVL.

The CDR3: CASSPLQRELFF. The CDR3 DNA follows: TGTGCCAGCAGTCCCTTACAGAGGGAACTGTTTTTT. The gene calls are TRBV28 and TRBJ1-4; no reliable D call. V lost 5 bases and J 12 bases, leaving 13 bases between the germline ends. The CDR3 extends over 12 amino acids. CDR1 MDHEN and CDR2 SYDVKM come from the germline V gene.

The V gene is TRBV25-1, the J gene TRBJ1-4; weak D call: TRBD1 (6 bases). CDR3 size: 15 residues. Trimming pared 2 bases from V and 5 bases from J, leaving 12 bases between. Germline lookup yields CDR1 MGHDK and CDR2 SYGVNS. The CDR3 is CASSEPGGRNEKLFF. CDR3 coding DNA: TGTGCCAGCAGTGAACCGGGGGGCCGAAATGAAAAACTGTTTTTT.

This sequence joins TRBV5-1 and TRBJ1-3, with TRBD1 identical over 7 bases. V dropped 0 bases and J dropped 7; count of bases not matched to a gene: 10. This CDR3 has 16 amino acids. The germline V gene has CDR1 SGHRS and CDR2 YFSETQ. Written as DNA, the CDR3 is TGCGCCAGCAGCTTGGACCCCTCGACAGGGCGGAACACCATATATTTT. It codes for CASSLDPSTGRNTIYF.

The rearrangement joins TRBV7-8 to TRBJ1-5, with a possible D match to TRBD1 (5 bases). The CDR3 length is 13 residues. V lost 1 base and J lost 7, with 8 bases in between. Germline CDR1 SGHVS, CDR2 FQNEAQ. The CDR3 loop is CASSLEGIQPQHF. Written as DNA, the CDR3 is TGTGCCAGCAGCTTAGAGGGGATCCAGCCCCAGCATTTT. Filled out from reference TRBV7-8 and TRBJ1-5, the complete variable domain reads GAGVSQSPRYKVAKRGQDVALRCDPISGHVSLFWYQQALGQGPEFLTYFQNEAQLDKSGLPSDRFFAERPEGSVSTLKIQRTQQEDSAVYLCASSLEGIQPQHFGDGTRLSIL.

V is TRBV4-1 and J is TRBJ2-7; the match to TRBD2 covers 8 bases. Trimming cost V 2 bases and J 4 bases; bases outside gene matches: 4. Germline CDR1 MGHRA, CDR2 YSYEKL. This CDR3 comprises 14 residues. CDR3 region: CASSQPGGTYEQYF. The CDR3 DNA reads TGCGCCAGCAGCCAACCGGGGGGGACGTACGAGCAGTACTTC.

The chain couples TRBV6-1 to TRBJ2-7; tentatively, D is TRBD1 (6 bases). CDR1 is MNHNS, CDR2 SASEGT, per germline. The CDR3 has 11 amino acids. The CDR3 protein is CASSGDTRVYV. In DNA, the CDR3 is TGTGCCAGCAGTGGGGACACCCGAGTCTATGTC.

The chain combines TRBV7-9 with TRBJ2-1, with 8 positions matching TRBD1. CDR1 SEHNR and CDR2 FQNEAQ come from the germline V gene (reference sequence). V gave up 6 bases and J gave up 3 bases; unmatched junction bases: 7. There are 15 residues in the CDR3. CDR3 coding DNA: TGTGCCAGCAGACCTACAGGGGGACGCTACAATGAGCAGTTCTTC. Its translation: CASRPTGGRYNEQFF.

This chain links TRBV7-9 with TRBJ1-1, with TRBD1 matching over 10 bases. This CDR3 is built from 14 residues. Germline CDR1 is SEHNR and CDR2 is FQNEAQ (reference sequence). The V gene end was trimmed by 3 bases and the J gene end by 5 bases; junction bases not matched to a gene: 3. The CDR3 sequence: CASSFPDRGTEAFF. The CDR3 nucleotides read TGTGCCAGCAGCTTCCCGGACAGGGGGACTGAAGCTTTCTTT.

This clone was observed a handful of times. The J gene is TRBJ2-1, the V gene TRBV6-5, with D tentatively TRBD2 (6 bases). Germline lookup yields CDR1 MNHEY and CDR2 SVGAGI. CDR3 size: 15 residues. Trimming stripped 6 bases from V and 7 bases from J, with 19 bases between. In nucleotides, the CDR3 is TGTGCCAGCAGGGGAGGCTTTAGTGGGGAAAATGAGCAGTTCTTC. It specifies CASRGGFSGENEQFF.

This clone was observed once. The junction departs from the called germline gene at one end, perhaps through a read error. The chain links TRBV7-7 to TRBJ2-5; 11 bases are shared with TRBD2. CDR1 and CDR2 (germline): SSHAT, FNYEAQ (reference sequence). CDR3 length: 15 amino acids. CDR3 loop: CASTSSGGTQETQYF. The CDR3 DNA reads TGTGCTAGCACATCTAGCGGGGGGACCCAAGAGACCCAGTACTTC.

The chain is built from TRBV13 and TRBJ2-3, with D perhaps TRBD1 (5 bases). CDR1 is PRHDT and CDR2 is FYEKMQ in the germline V gene (reference sequence). This CDR3 has 16 residues. The V end was cut by 3 bases, the J end by 2 bases, with 15 bases between. CDR3 sequence reads: CASSFRVGAVTDTQYF. The CDR3 region has the DNA TGTGCCAGCAGCTTTAGGGTAGGGGCCGTCACAGATACGCAGTATTTT.

This clone was seen only once. J is TRBJ2-1 and V is TRBV5-6; 7 positions agree with TRBD2. From germline, CDR1 is SGHDT and CDR2 YYEEEE. Trimming took 6 bases from V and 4 from J; bases not matched to a gene: 10. The CDR3 is 15 residues long. CDR3 sequence: CASTGGGTPYNEQFF. In DNA form, the CDR3 reads TGTGCCAGCACCGGGGGAGGGACGCCATACAATGAGCAGTTCTTC.

The J gene is TRBJ2-1, the V gene TRBV11-2; D is uncertain. The germline V gene has CDR1 SGHAT and CDR2 FQNNGV. The CDR3 has 13 amino acids. The ends were cut back, 1 base at V and 4 bases at J, with 5 bases in the middle. The CDR3 nucleotides are TGTGCCAGCAGCTTAGCCGGTTACAATGAGCAGTTCTTC. Protein product: CASSLAGYNEQFF.

The rearrangement joins TRBV19 to TRBJ2-1, with 8 bases lining up with TRBD2. CDR1 LNHDA and CDR2 SQIVND come from the germline V gene (reference sequence). J lost 7 bases, V lost 4 bases, and 6 bases had no gene match. The CDR3 is 14 residues long. CDR3 DNA sequence: TGTGCCAGTAGTACGGGGGGGGCCGGAAATGAGCAGTTCTTC. It encodes CASSTGGAGNEQFF.

Written as DNA, the CDR3 is TGTGCCAGCACTCCGCCCGGGGCAGATACGCAGTATTTT. Its translation: CASTPPGADTQYF. The chain combines TRBV2 with TRBJ2-3; TRBD2 is a possible D gene (5 bases). The V gene's germline CDR1 is SNHLY and CDR2 FYNNEI. Trimming took 7 bases from V and 4 from J, leaving 12 bases between them. The CDR3 sequence is 13 residues long.

V usage is TRBV9 and J usage is TRBJ2-1, with 12 bases that match TRBD2. The CDR3 has 15 amino acids. CDR1 is SGDLS and CDR2 is YYNGEE in the germline V gene. With 4 bases clipped from V and 7 bases from J, the junction kept 6 bases outside the gene matches. DNA for the CDR3: TGTGCCAGCAGCCAACGGCTAGCGGGGGGGAATGAGCAGTTCTTC. It encodes CASSQRLAGGNEQFF.

The chain couples TRBV2 to TRBJ2-1, with 9 bases lining up with TRBD2. V was pared by 4 bases and J by 9 bases, with 10 bases of the junction left unmatched. The CDR3 is 15 residues long. Per the germline V gene, CDR1 is SNHLY and CDR2 is FYNNEI. The CDR3 region is CASSVAGASVIEQFF. The CDR3 region has the DNA TGTGCCAGCAGTGTAGCGGGGGCCTCAGTAATTGAGCAGTTCTTC. Supplemented by reference TRBV2 and TRBJ2-1, the full variable domain reads EPEVTQTPSHQVTQMGQEVILRCVPISNHLYFYWYRQILGQKVEFLVSFYNNEISEKSEIFDDQFSVERPDGSNFTLKIRSTKLEDSAMYFCASSVAGASVIEQFFGPGTRLTVL.

This clone was recorded a few times. The chain recombines TRBV5-6 with TRBJ1-2; no definite D call. Trimming cost V 1 base and J 4 bases, with 11 bases left between them. Germline V gives CDR1 SGHDT, CDR2 YYEEEE. This CDR3 spans 14 amino acids. This CDR3 is CASSLNGHFYGYTF. The CDR3 region has the DNA TGTGCCAGCAGCTTGAATGGGCACTTCTATGGCTACACCTTC.